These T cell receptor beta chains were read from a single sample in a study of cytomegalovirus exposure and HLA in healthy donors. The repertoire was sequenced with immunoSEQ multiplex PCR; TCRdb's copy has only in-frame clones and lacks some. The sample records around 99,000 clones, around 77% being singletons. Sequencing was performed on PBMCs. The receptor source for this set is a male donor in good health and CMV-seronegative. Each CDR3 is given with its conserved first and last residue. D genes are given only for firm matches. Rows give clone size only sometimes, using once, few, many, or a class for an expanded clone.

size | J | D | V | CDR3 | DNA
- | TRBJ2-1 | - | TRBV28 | CATTPTGLATYNEQFF | TGTGCCACCACCCCCACCGGGCTAGCGACGTACAATGAGCAGTTCTTC
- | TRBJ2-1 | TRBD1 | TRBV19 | CATCPGQGYNEQFF | TGTGCCACCTGCCCGGGACAGGGGTACAATGAGCAGTTCTTC
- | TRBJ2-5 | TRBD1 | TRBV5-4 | CASSGDRGHETQYF | TGTGCCAGCAGCGGTGACAGGGGGCACGAGACCCAGTACTTC
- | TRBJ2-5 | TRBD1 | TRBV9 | CASSVATGPETQYF | TGTGCCAGCAGCGTAGCGACAGGGCCGGAGACCCAGTACTTC
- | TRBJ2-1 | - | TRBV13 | CASSLLAGNEQFF | TGTGCCAGCAGCCTACTAGCCGGCAATGAGCAGTTCTTC
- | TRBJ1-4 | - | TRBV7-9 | CASSFAGKLFF | TGTGCCAGCAGCTTCGCGGGAAAACTGTTTTTT
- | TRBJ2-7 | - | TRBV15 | CATSRGLLEGTYEQYF | TGTGCCACCAGCAGAGGCCTTCTTGAGGGCACCTACGAGCAGTACTTC
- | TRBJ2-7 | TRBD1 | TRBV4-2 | CASSQDPHGQGKAYEQYF | TGTGCCAGCAGCCAAGATCCCCACGGACAGGGGAAAGCCTACGAGCAGTACTTC
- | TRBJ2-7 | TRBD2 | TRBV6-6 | CASSYFGLAGSYEQYF | TGTGCCAGCAGTTATTTTGGACTAGCGGGGTCCTACGAGCAGTACTTC
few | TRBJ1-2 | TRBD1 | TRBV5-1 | CASSSDRGHGYTF | TGCGCCAGCAGCTCGGACAGGGGGCATGGCTACACCTTC
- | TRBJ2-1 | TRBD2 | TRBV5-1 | CASSVRPGLALNEQFF | TGCGCCAGCTCTGTTCGTCCGGGACTAGCGCTGAATGAGCAGTTCTTC
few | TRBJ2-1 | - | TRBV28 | CASSLETSNEQFF | TGTGCCAGCAGTTTAGAAACCAGCAATGAGCAGTTCTTC
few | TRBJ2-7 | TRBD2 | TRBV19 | CASSAGTSGAYEQYF | TGTGCCAGTAGTGCCGGGACTAGCGGGGCCTACGAGCAGTACTTC
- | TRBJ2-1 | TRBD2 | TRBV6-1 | CASSPSAGGSYEQFF | TGTGCCAGCAGCCCCTCAGCGGGAGGAAGCTATGAGCAGTTCTTC
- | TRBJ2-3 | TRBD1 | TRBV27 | CASQEGQLSTDTQYF | TGTGCCAGTCAAGAGGGACAGCTTAGCACAGATACGCAGTATTTT
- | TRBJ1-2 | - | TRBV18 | CASSPPVGKVYGYTF | TGTGCCAGCTCACCCCCCGTCGGGAAGGTCTATGGCTACACCTTC
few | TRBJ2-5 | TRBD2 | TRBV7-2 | CASSLAGAGGLETQYF | TGTGCCAGCAGCTTAGCTGGAGCGGGAGGGTTGGAGACCCAGTACTTC
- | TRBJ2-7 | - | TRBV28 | CASSPGHTYEQYF | TGTGCCAGCAGTCCTGGACATACGTACGAGCAGTACTTC